One and the same sample provided the 21 T cell receptor beta chains below, sequenced in a study of identical twins. TCRdb ran MiXCR on the 5' RACE reads and lists one entry per CDR3 protein. The sample comprises 1,800,000 or so distinct CDR3 sequences, under 35% of which are singletons, and over 0.25% rests with the top ten. Sequencing was performed on cord blood. The source of these receptors is a newborn girl in good health.

The chain uses TRBV2 and TRBJ1-2, with D tentatively TRBD1 (6 bases). Trimming took off 2 bases at V and 3 bases at J, with 7 bases between the two ends. Germline V gene lookup returns CDR1 SNHLY and CDR2 FYNNEI. There are 13 residues in the CDR3. The DNA for the CDR3 is TGTGCCAGCAGTGAAAACAGGGACTATGGCTACACCTTC. Residues: CASSENRDYGYTF.

Only one count was recorded for this clonotype. The V and J genes are TRBV11-2 and TRBJ2-1; a possible D gene is TRBD2 (6 bases). The last part of the DNA fits TRBJ2-7 better; the J call may be wrong. The CDR3 is 17 amino acids. Per the germline V gene, CDR1 is SGHAT and CDR2 is FQNNGV. CDR3 in DNA: TGTGCCAGCAGCTCCGAACTAGCTACGTTTTCCTACAATGAGCAGTACTTC. This sequence encodes CASSSELATFSYNEQYF.

The DNA for the CDR3 is TGCGCCAGCCGTGGAGGGCGGTACCACCAGTTCTTC. Protein product: CASRGGRYHQFF. The chain carries TRBV5-1 and TRBJ2-1, with a weak D call TRBD2 (6 bases). Germline V gene sequence: CDR1 SGHRS, CDR2 YFSETQ. Trimming stripped 7 bases from V and 13 bases from J, with 18 bases between. CDR3 length: 12 amino acids.

This clonotype was detected a few times. V is TRBV27 and J is TRBJ2-1; the match to TRBD2 covers 9 bases. The CDR3 runs 15 residues. The germline gives CDR1 MNHEY, CDR2 SMNVEV (reference sequence). V was clipped by 8 bases and J by 3 bases; unmatched bases: 8. In DNA form, the CDR3 reads TGTGCCAGCTCACAAAGCGGGGGGCACTACAATGAGCAGTTCTTC. It codes for CASSQSGGHYNEQFF.

This clonotype has a handful of counts. The chain couples TRBV29-1 to TRBJ1-1; D might be TRBD1 (6 bases). CDR3 length: 13 amino acids. The V end was cut by 3 bases, the J end by 11 bases, with 19 bases between. Germline-derived CDR1 and CDR2 are SQVTM and ANQGSEA. CDR3 sequence: CSVEGRQAQRAFF. For the CDR3, the DNA is TGCAGCGTTGAGGGTAGACAGGCCCAGAGGGCTTTCTTT.

This clonotype showed up just a few times. The chain combines TRBV28 with TRBJ2-1, with 8 bases that match TRBD2. The V and J ends lost 6 bases and 7 bases, in that order; junction bases with no gene match: 17. The CDR3 loop spans 17 amino acids. Per germline, CDR1 MDHEN and CDR2 SYDVKM. CDR3 coding DNA: TGTGCCAGCAGGCACCAAATACTAGCCTCGGGGGGGAATGAGCAGTTCTTC. Amino acid sequence: CASRHQILASGGNEQFF.

This clonotype was found many times. This chain uses TRBV10-3 with TRBJ1-6; D is unresolved. Deletions cut 2 bases from V and 7 bases from J, with 12 bases between. There are 15 residues in the CDR3. Germline values: CDR1 ENHRY, CDR2 SYGVKD. The CDR3 DNA follows: TGTGCCATCAGTGAGGCGGCAGACCCAAATTCACCCCTCCACTTT. It is translated as CAISEAADPNSPLHF.

This clonotype was picked up a small number of times. This chain joins TRBV20-1 and TRBJ2-3; 9 bases are shared with TRBD1. The CDR3 extends over 15 amino acids. Germline-derived CDR1 and CDR2 are DFQATT and SNEGSKA (reference sequence). The V gene end was trimmed by 5 bases and the J gene end by 3 bases; junction bases not matched to a gene: 9. CDR3 in DNA: TGCAGTGCTCATACAGGGGGCGTTCGAACAGATACGCAGTATTTT. It yields the protein CSAHTGGVRTDTQYF.

This clonotype turned up a few times. The chain combines TRBV27 with TRBJ2-3, with 12 bases identical to TRBD2. Germline V lookup: CDR1 MNHEY, CDR2 SMNVEV (reference sequence). The CDR3 length is 16 residues. V trimming: 5 bases; J trimming: 4 bases; junction bases outside the gene matches: 7. CDR3 DNA sequence: TGTGCCAGCAGTCAAGCCCTAGCGGGGGGGGCAGATACGCAGTATTTT. Translation: CASSQALAGGADTQYF.

This clonotype has only a few counts. V gene TRBV20-1 combines with J gene TRBJ1-1; D uncertain. The ends were cut back, 2 bases at V and 1 base at J, with 5 bases in the middle. This CDR3 comprises 12 residues. Germline CDR1 is DFQATT and CDR2 is SNEGSKA (reference sequence). CDR3 nucleotides: TGCAGTGCTAGAATTCAGAACACTGAAGCTTTCTTT. Protein sequence: CSARIQNTEAFF.

A word on this clonotype: A much bigger clone sits one base away, suggesting this may be a read error. This chain joins TRBV12-3 or TRBV12-4 and TRBJ2-7; D is possibly TRBD1 (5 bases). The CDR3 has 13 amino acids. CDR3 residues: CASSSRGSYERYF. For the CDR3, the DNA is TGTGCCAGCAGTTCAAGGGGATCCTACGAGCGGTACTTC.

The CDR3: CSAGTSGRLDEQYF. DNA for the CDR3: TGCAGTGCTGGGACTAGCGGGAGGCTGGATGAGCAGTACTTC. The chain is built from TRBV20-1 and TRBJ2-1, with 15 bases fitting TRBD2. The DNA matches TRBJ2-7 better at its end, which makes the J call doubtful. The length of the CDR3 is 14 residues. Germline CDR1 reads DFQATT; CDR2 reads SNEGSKA (reference sequence).

The table lists this clonotype with many counts. The V gene is TRBV20-1, the J gene TRBJ2-3; no reliable D call. The CDR3 consists of 17 residues. Between the trimmed V and J ends, which lost 1 base and 0 bases, there was a span of 17 bases. Germline V gives CDR1 DFQATT, CDR2 SNEGSKA (reference sequence). CDR3 region: CSARGVGEALSTDTQYF. The CDR3 bases are TGCAGTGCTAGAGGGGTGGGCGAGGCCCTTAGCACAGATACGCAGTATTTT.

This clonotype has just a few counts. The chain carries TRBV24-1 and TRBJ1-1; TRBD1 might be the D (5 bases). Deletions cut 5 bases from V and 10 bases from J, with 10 bases between. Looked up from germline, CDR1 is KGHDR and CDR2 is SFDVKD. The CDR3 is 11 residues long. Here the CDR3 DNA reads TGTGCCACCAGTGGGGGCGCGGGAGCTTTCTTT. This gives the protein CATSGGAGAFF.

This chain links TRBV28 with TRBJ2-3, with a weak D call TRBD2 (5 bases). Trimming shortened V by 1 base and J by 4 bases, and 12 bases separated the two germline ends. The CDR3 totals 15 residues. Germline CDR1 and CDR2: MDHEN and SYDVKM. CDR3 coding DNA: TGTGCCAGCAGTTTATTCCCAGGCGGGCCAGATACGCAGTATTTT. This codes for CASSLFPGGPDTQYF.

The chain uses TRBV20-1 and TRBJ2-7, with 7 bases lining up with TRBD1. The J segment lost 2 bases and the V segment lost 3 bases, leaving 13 bases of the junction unmatched. Germline assignment: CDR1 DFQATT and CDR2 SNEGSKA (reference sequence). The CDR3 length is 16 residues. CDR3 loop: CSARENLRQGPYEQYF. CDR3 bases: TGCAGTGCTAGGGAGAACCTTCGACAGGGTCCCTACGAGCAGTACTTC.

About this clonotype itself: This may be a read error, as it is one base from a much larger clone. This rearrangement joins TRBV12-3 or TRBV12-4 to TRBJ2-3; a possible D gene is TRBD2 (6 bases). CDR3 size: 13 residues. CDR3 DNA: TGTGCCAGCAGTTTAGTAAGGAGGGATACGGAGTATTTT. Protein: CASSLVRRDTEYF.

This clonotype was observed a few times. The chain combines TRBV6-5 with TRBJ2-7; 8 bases are a match to TRBD1. This CDR3 contains 14 residues. The junction had 6 bases not matched to a gene; V was cut back by 8 bases and J by 0 bases. CDR1 is MNHEY, CDR2 SVGAGI, per germline. CDR3 residues: CASGPGGGSYEQYF. The CDR3 DNA reads as TGTGCCAGCGGGCCAGGGGGCGGCTCCTACGAGCAGTACTTC.

This clonotype occurred once. This chain connects TRBV6-5 to TRBJ2-5; D remains unclear. The V gene lost 0 bases and the J gene lost 11 bases, with 13 bases spanning the gap. The CDR3 consists of 13 residues. CDR1 MNHEY and CDR2 SVGAGI come from the germline V gene. The CDR3 region has the DNA TGTGCCAGCAGTTACTCCAATGGCAATGAGCAGTACTTC. This codes for CASSYSNGNEQYF.

The CDR3 nucleotides are TGTGCCACCAGTGATTTATGGCAGTACAATGAGCAGTTCTTC. Translating it yields CATSDLWQYNEQFF. The V and J genes are TRBV24-1 and TRBJ2-1; D remains ambiguous. V was trimmed by 1 base and J by 4 bases, leaving 7 bases between them. The length of the CDR3 is 14 residues. Germline CDR1 is KGHDR and CDR2 is SFDVKD.

V is TRBV20-1 and J is TRBJ2-1, with no clear D. The ends were cut back, 4 bases at V and 8 bases at J, with 24 bases in the middle. The CDR3 covers 16 residues. The V gene's germline CDR1 is DFQATT and CDR2 SNEGSKA (reference sequence). The CDR3 DNA reads as TGCAGTGCTACCGCTCCTGGAGCTGGAACTCTCCATGAGCAGTTCTTC. Its translation: CSATAPGAGTLHEQFF.